This T cell receptor beta chain was sequenced during a study of vaccination and CD4 T cells after COVID-19. Broader study findings: A nonsignificant median increase from about 20 to 38 SARS-CoV-2-reactive clonotypes was observed. Spike mono-reactivity was found in 304 of the 307 vaccine-specific clones identified in convalescent patients. Within the convalescent patients, a median around 90% of the SARS-CoV-2-reactive clones were ones that appeared only post-vaccination.

There were positive PCR dates ranging from March to December 2020, all predating US Alpha, Beta and Delta variants. TCRdb re-called the PCR reads through MiXCR, storing one row per CDR3 protein. The data contain about 20,000 distinct CDR3 sequences, roughly two thirds of them singletons. Per germline, CDR1 MDHEN and CDR2 SYDVKM. V lost 5 bases, J lost 7 bases, and 7 bases stayed unmatched. The CDR3 sequence is 14 residues long. Concerning this clonotype: The antigen remains unidentified.

This specimen consisted of CD4+ T cells from blood, obtained after SARS-CoV-2 vaccination. The chain is built from TRBV28 and TRBJ1-5, with 8 nucleotides matching TRBD1. This TCR was recovered from a human donor who had recovered from COVID-19. The CDR3 here is CASSTGQGWQPQHF. The CDR3 DNA is TGTGCCAGCAGTACAGGACAGGGTTGGCAGCCCCAGCATTTT.